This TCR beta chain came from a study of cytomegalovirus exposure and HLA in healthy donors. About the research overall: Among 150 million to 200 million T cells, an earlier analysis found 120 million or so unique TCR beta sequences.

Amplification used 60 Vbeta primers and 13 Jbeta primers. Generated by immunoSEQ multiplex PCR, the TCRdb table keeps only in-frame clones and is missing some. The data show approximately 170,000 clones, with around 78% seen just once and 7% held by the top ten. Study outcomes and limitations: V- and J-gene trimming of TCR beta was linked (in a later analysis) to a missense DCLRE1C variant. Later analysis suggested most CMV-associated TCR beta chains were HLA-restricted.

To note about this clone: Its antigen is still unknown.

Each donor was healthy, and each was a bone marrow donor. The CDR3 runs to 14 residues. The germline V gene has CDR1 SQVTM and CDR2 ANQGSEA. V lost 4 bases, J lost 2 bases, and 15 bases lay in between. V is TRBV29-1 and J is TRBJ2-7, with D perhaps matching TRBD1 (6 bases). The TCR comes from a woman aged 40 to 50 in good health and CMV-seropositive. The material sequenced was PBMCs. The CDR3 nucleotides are TGCAGCGTTGGTGCCCCTGACAGGCCCTACGAGCAGTACTTC. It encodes CSVGAPDRPYEQYF.